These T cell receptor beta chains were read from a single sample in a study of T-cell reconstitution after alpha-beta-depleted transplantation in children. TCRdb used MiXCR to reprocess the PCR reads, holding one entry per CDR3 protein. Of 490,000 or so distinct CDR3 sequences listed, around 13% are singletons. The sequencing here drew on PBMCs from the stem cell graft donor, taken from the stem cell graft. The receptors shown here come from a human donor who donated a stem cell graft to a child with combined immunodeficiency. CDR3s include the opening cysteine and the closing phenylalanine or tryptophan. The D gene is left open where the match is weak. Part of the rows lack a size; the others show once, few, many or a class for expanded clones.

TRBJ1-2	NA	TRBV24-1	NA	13	CAPPDTDNYGYTF	TGTGCCCCCCCGGACACGGACAACTATGGCTACACCTTC
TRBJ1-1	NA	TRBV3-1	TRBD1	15	CASSPDRGSDTEAFF	TGTGCCAGCAGCCCCGACAGGGGCTCGGACACTGAAGCTTTCTTT
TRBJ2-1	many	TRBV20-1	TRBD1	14	CSALSQGAWGEQFF	TGCAGTGCCTTATCACAGGGGGCTTGGGGTGAGCAGTTCTTC
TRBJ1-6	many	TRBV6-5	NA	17	CASSYSSGSPHNSPLHF	TGTGCCAGCAGTTACTCGAGCGGGAGCCCCCATAATTCACCCCTCCACTTT
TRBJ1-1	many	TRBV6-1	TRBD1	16	CASRRHQTGLNTEAFF	TGTGCCAGCAGGCGACACCAGACAGGGCTTAACACTGAAGCTTTCTTT
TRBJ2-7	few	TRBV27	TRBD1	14	CASSLWDRALEQYF	TGTGCCAGCAGTTTATGGGACAGGGCCCTCGAGCAGTACTTC
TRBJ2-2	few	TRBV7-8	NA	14	CASSLARATGELFF	TGTGCCAGCAGCTTAGCCAGGGCCACCGGGGAGCTGTTTTTT
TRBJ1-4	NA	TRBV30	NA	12	CAWRRDNGKLFF	TGTGCCTGGCGCAGGGACAATGGAAAACTGTTTTTT
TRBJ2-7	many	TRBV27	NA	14	CASSFLGTTYEQYF	TGTGCCAGCAGTTTCCTCGGGACCACCTACGAGCAGTACTTC
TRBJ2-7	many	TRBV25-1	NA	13	CASSRAGRLEQYF	TGTGCCAGCAGTCGGGCAGGTAGGCTGGAGCAGTACTTC
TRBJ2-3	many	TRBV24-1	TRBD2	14	CATRGLADTDTQYF	TGTGCCACCAGAGGACTAGCGGACACAGATACGCAGTATTTT
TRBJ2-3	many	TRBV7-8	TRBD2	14	CASSRGRAEDTQYF	TGTGCCAGCAGTCGCGGGAGGGCAGAAGATACGCAGTATTTT
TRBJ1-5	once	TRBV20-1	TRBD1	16	CSARVGQGLGNQPQHF	TGCAGTGCTAGAGTCGGACAGGGTCTTGGCAATCAGCCCCAGCATTTT
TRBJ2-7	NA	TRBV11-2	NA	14	CASSLRTIHPEQYF	TGTGCCAGCAGCTTGCGAACGATTCACCCGGAGCAGTACTTC
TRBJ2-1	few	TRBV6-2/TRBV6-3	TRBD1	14	CASRPGQGNNEQFF	TGTGCCAGCAGACCGGGACAGGGTAACAATGAGCAGTTCTTC
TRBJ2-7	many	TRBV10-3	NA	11	CAISGTYEQYF	TGTGCCATCAGTGGGACGTATGAGCAGTACTTC
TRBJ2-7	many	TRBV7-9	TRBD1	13	CASNSGTGDEQYF	TGTGCCAGCAACTCCGGGACAGGGGACGAGCAGTACTTC
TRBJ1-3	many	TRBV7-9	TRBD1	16	CASSLGQGSSGNTIYF	TGTGCCAGCAGCCTAGGACAGGGGAGCTCTGGAAACACCATATATTTT
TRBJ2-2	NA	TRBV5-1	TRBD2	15	CASRELAENTGELFF	TGCGCCAGCAGGGAGCTAGCGGAGAACACCGGGGAGCTGTTTTTT
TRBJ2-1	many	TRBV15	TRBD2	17	CATSRATGTSGIPEQFF	TGTGCCACCAGCAGAGCAACCGGGACTAGCGGGATTCCTGAGCAGTTCTTC
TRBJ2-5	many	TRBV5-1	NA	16	CASSLVGGQTQETQYF	TGCGCCAGCAGCTTGGTCGGGGGGCAGACCCAAGAGACCCAGTACTTC
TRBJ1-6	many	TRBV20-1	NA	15	CSARDREIGASPLHF	TGCAGTGCTAGAGATAGGGAGATAGGGGCTTCACCCCTCCACTTT
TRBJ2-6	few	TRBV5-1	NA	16	CASSLQGDSGANVLTF	TGCGCCAGCAGCTTGCAGGGCGACTCTGGGGCCAACGTCCTGACTTTC
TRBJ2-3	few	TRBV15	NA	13	CATSSGGTDTQYF	TGTGCCACCAGCAGCGGGGGCACAGATACGCAGTATTTT
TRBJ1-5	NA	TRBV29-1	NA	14	CSVEDRGSNQPQHF	TGCAGCGTTGAAGACCGGGGGAGCAATCAGCCCCAGCATTTT
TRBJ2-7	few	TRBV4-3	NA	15	CASSQGSGHSTEQYF	TGCGCCAGCAGCCAAGGGTCTGGACATAGTACCGAGCAGTACTTC
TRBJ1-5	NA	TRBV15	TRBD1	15	CATSRDTGEGQPQHF	TGTGCCACCAGCAGAGATACAGGGGAGGGACAGCCCCAGCATTTT
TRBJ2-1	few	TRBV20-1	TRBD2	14	CSARGGGSGNEQFF	TGCAGTGCTAGGGGCGGCGGGAGCGGCAATGAGCAGTTCTTC
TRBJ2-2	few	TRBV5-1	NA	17	CASSLRAGAANTGELFF	TGCGCCAGCAGCCTGAGGGCGGGGGCTGCGAACACCGGGGAGCTGTTTTTT
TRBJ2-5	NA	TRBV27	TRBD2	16	CASNPTALAEQETQYF	TGTGCCAGCAATCCTACGGCCCTAGCGGAACAAGAGACCCAGTACTTC
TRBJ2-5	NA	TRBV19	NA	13	CASSTSSQETQYF	TGTGCCAGTAGTACGTCTAGCCAAGAGACCCAGTACTTC
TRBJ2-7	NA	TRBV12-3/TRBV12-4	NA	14	CASSPVGPSYEQYF	TGTGCCAGCAGCCCAGTGGGGCCCTCCTACGAGCAGTACTTC
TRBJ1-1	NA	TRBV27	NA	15	CASSLRGAGFTEAFF	TGTGCCAGCAGTTTAAGGGGGGCTGGGTTCACTGAAGCTTTCTTT
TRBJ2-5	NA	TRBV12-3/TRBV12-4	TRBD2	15	CASSLGLAADETQYF	TGTGCCAGCAGTTTAGGACTAGCGGCAGACGAGACCCAGTACTTC
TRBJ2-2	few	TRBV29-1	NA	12	CSVEDRAGELFF	TGCAGCGTTGAAGACCGGGCCGGGGAGCTGTTTTTT
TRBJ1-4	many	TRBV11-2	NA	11	CASSLSEKLFF	TGTGCCAGCAGCTTAAGTGAAAAACTGTTTTTT
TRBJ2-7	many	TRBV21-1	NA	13	CASSKGRVGGQYF	TGTGCCAGCAGCAAAGGGCGGGTAGGAGGGCAGTACTTC
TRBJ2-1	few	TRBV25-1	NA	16	CASSSLNGGIYNEQFF	TGTGCCAGCAGTAGTCTAAACGGCGGTATCTACAATGAGCAGTTCTTC
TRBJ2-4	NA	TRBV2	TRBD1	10	CASRGQVKYF	TGTGCCAGCCGGGGACAGGTCAAGTACTTC
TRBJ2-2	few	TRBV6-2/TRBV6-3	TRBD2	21	CASSYYGPAGVWGLDTGELFF	TGTGCCAGCAGTTACTACGGTCCAGCGGGGGTATGGGGCTTAGACACCGGGGAGCTGTTTTTT
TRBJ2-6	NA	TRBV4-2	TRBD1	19	CASRYGMTGGSSGANVLTF	TGTGCCAGCAGATATGGTATGACAGGGGGAAGCTCTGGGGCCAACGTCCTGACTTTC
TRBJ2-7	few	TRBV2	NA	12	CASNEAAYEQYF	TGTGCCAGCAATGAGGCAGCCTACGAGCAGTACTTC
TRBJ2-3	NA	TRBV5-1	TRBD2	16	CASSYPDVLATDTQYF	TGCGCCAGCAGCTATCCCGACGTACTAGCGACAGATACGCAGTATTTT
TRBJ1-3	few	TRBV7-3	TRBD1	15	CASSLDRAAGNTIYF	TGTGCCAGCAGCTTAGACAGGGCCGCTGGAAACACCATATATTTT
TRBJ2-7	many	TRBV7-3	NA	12	CASSFGGSEQYF	TGTGCCAGCAGCTTTGGGGGCTCCGAGCAGTACTTC
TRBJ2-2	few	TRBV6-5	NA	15	CATTLREGATGELFF	TGTGCCACCACGTTAAGGGAGGGGGCCACCGGGGAGCTGTTTTTT
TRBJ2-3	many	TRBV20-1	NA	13	CSGVSGRTDTQYF	TGCAGTGGGGTCTCGGGACGCACAGATACGCAGTATTTT
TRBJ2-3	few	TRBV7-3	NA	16	CASSLGRSGSTDTQYF	TGTGCCAGCAGCTTAGGGAGAAGCGGGAGCACAGATACGCAGTATTTT
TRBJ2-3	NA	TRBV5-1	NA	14	CASSTPGVEDTQYF	TGCGCCAGCAGCACCCCCGGGGTCGAGGATACGCAGTATTTT
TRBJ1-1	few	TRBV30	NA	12	CAWSPENTEAFF	TGTGCCTGGAGTCCAGAGAACACTGAAGCTTTCTTT
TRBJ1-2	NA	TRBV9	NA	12	CASSVAEDGYTF	TGTGCCAGCAGCGTAGCCGAGGATGGCTACACCTTC
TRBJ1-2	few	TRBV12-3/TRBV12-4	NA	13	CASSFGILSGYTF	TGTGCCAGCAGTTTCGGGATTCTTTCGGGCTACACCTTC
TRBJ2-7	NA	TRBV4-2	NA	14	CASSLTPETYEQYF	TGTGCCAGCAGCCTAACTCCAGAGACCTACGAGCAGTACTTC
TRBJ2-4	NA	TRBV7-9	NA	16	CASSIAGERGLSIQYF	TGTGCCAGCAGCATAGCAGGGGAGAGGGGCCTGAGCATTCAGTACTTC
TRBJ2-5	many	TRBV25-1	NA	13	CASSGGAQETQYF	TGTGCCAGCAGTGGCGGCGCCCAAGAGACCCAGTACTTC
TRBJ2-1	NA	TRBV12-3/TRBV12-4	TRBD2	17	CASSPTSGGPTYNEQFF	TGTGCCAGCAGCCCGACTAGCGGGGGCCCCACCTACAATGAGCAGTTCTTC
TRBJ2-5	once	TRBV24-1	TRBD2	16	CATSDPGLDGRETQYF	TGTGCCACCAGTGATCCCGGACTAGATGGCAGAGAGACCCAGTACTTC